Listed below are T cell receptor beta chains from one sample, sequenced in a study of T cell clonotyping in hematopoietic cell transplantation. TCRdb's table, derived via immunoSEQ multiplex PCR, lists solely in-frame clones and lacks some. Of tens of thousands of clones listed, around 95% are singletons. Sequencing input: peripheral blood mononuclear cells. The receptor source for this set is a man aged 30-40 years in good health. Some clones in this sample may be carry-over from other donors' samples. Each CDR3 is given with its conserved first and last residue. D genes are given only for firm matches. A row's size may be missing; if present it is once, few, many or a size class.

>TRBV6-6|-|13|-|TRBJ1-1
TGTGCCACCGGTCAGGGAGGGAACACTGAAGCTTTCTTT
CATGQGGNTEAFF
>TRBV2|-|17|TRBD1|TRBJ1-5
TGTGCCAGCAGTTTACCGCTCCAGGGGGTTAGCAATCAGCCCCAGCATTTT
CASSLPLQGVSNQPQHF
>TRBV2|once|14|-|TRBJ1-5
TGTGCCACCAGCTACGATGGGGCGGATCAGCCCCAGCATTTT
CATSYDGADQPQHF
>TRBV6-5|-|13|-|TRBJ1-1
TGTGCCAGCAGTTACGGCAGGGTCGCTGAAGCTTTCTTT
CASSYGRVAEAFF
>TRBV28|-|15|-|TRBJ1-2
TGTGCCAGCAGTTCGGGGCAGGGAACCCCCATAGGAGACACCTTC
CASSSGQGTPIGDTF
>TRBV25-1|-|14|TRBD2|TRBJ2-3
TGTGCCAGCGTGGGAGGACTAGCCACAGATACGCAGTATTTT
CASVGGLATDTQYF
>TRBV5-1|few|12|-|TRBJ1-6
TGCGCCAGCAGGGGGGAGGGTTCACCCCTCCACTTT
CASRGEGSPLHF
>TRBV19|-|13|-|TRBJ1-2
TGTGCCAGTAGTGCCGGACCTAACTATGGCTACACCTTC
CASSAGPNYGYTF
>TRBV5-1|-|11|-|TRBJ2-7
TGCGCCAGCGCAGGAACCTACGAGCAGTACTTC
CASAGTYEQYF
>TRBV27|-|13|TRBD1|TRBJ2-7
TGTGCCAGCAGTTTAAACAGGGGGTACGAGCAGTACTTC
CASSLNRGYEQYF
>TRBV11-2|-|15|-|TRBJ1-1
TGTGCCAGCAGCTTAATTCAGGGCACGAGGACTGAAGCTTTCTTT
CASSLIQGTRTEAFF
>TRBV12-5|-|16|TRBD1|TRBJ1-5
TGTGCTAGTGGTTTGTCCCAGGGGGCTATTAATCAGCCCCAGCATTTT
CASGLSQGAINQPQHF
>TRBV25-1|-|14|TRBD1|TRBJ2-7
TGTGCCAGCAGTGGAGCGACAGGGGGGTACGAGCAGTACTTC
CASSGATGGYEQYF
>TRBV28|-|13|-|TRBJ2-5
TGTGCCAGCAGTTTTCAAAACCAAGAGACCCAGTACTTC
CASSFQNQETQYF
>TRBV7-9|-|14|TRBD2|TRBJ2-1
TGTGCCAGCAGCCCACTAGCGGTCTACAATGAGCAGTTCTTC
CASSPLAVYNEQFF
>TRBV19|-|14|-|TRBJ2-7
TGTGCCAGTAGTATAAGGGATGGGGTCTACGAGCAGTACTTC
CASSIRDGVYEQYF
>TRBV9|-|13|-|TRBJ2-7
TGTGCCAGCAGCCCTACATCGGGTAATGAGCAGTACTTC
CASSPTSGNEQYF
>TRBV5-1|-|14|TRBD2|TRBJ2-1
TGCGCCAGCAGCTTCGGGGGGAGGCGGGGTGAGCAGTTCTTC
CASSFGGRRGEQFF